Following are 26 T cell receptor beta chains from one sample sequenced in a study of T cells expressing NK-cell markers. TCRdb reprocessed the 5' RACE reads and reports one entry per CDR3 protein, with no DNA. The listing records over 150,000 distinct CDR3 sequences. Sequenced: blood T cells: a sorted CD56 or NKG2C T cell subset, CD4+ or CD8+ T cells, or bulk PBMC T cells (not recorded which). All receptors come from a woman between 50 and 59 years old in good health.

The genes are TRBV5-1 and TRBJ2-3; TCRdb gives TRBD2 as the D gene, but with no DNA this cannot be confirmed. This CDR3 contains 18 residues. Germline V CDR1 and CDR2: SGHRS, YFSETQ. The CDR3 spells CASSLALGSGSVTDTQYF.

The chain combines TRBV19 with TRBJ2-3. Germline V gene lookup returns CDR1 LNHDA and CDR2 SQIVND (reference sequence). This CDR3 comprises 12 residues. This CDR3 is CASSPSLGTQYF.

This chain uses TRBV4-1 with TRBJ2-1; TCRdb gives TRBD1 as the D gene, but with no DNA this cannot be confirmed. This CDR3 has 14 amino acids. The germline V gene encodes CDR1 MGHRA and CDR2 YSYEKL. This chain's CDR3 is CASSQGGAGDEQFF.

The rearrangement joins TRBV7-9 to TRBJ1-2. This CDR3 is 14 amino acids long. Germline loops: CDR1 SEHNR, CDR2 FQNEAQ (reference sequence). The CDR3: CASSLGSVNDGYTF.

The chain is built from TRBV20-1 and TRBJ1-2. Germline values: CDR1 DFQATT, CDR2 SNEGSKA (reference sequence). CDR3 length equals 16 residues. The CDR3 protein is CSARGLGRNINYGYTF.

The V call is TRBV11-2, the J call TRBJ2-6; TCRdb reports TRBD1, a call that lacks DNA to check it against. This CDR3 is built from 19 residues. From germline, CDR1 is SGHAT and CDR2 FQNNGV. The CDR3 sequence is CASSIPPGQGAYGANVLTF.

The chain couples TRBV2 to TRBJ2-5; TCRdb calls TRBD2, which cannot be checked without DNA. The CDR3 contains 18 residues. Looked up from germline, CDR1 is SNHLY and CDR2 is FYNNEI. CDR3 loop: CASVSANMLAGESETQYF.

The rearrangement joins TRBV5-1 to TRBJ2-5. The CDR3 has 14 residues. Per germline, CDR1 SGHRS and CDR2 YFSETQ. The CDR3 sequence is CASSLRRRGETQYF.

V gene TRBV20-1 combines with J gene TRBJ2-1. Germline V lookup: CDR1 DFQATT, CDR2 SNEGSKA (reference sequence). The CDR3 totals 11 residues. CDR3 sequence: CTARWDNEQFF.

The V gene is TRBV9, the J gene TRBJ2-1; with no DNA, the TCRdb D assignment of TRBD2 cannot be verified. Germline V gene sequence: CDR1 SGDLS, CDR2 YYNGEE. The CDR3 is 14 amino acids. This CDR3 reads CASSPRTIDNEQFF. Using reference TRBV9 and TRBJ2-1 for the parts outside the CDR3, the full variable domain is DSGVTQTPKHLITATGQRVTLRCSPRSGDLSVYWYQQSLDQGLQFLIQYYNGEERAKGNILERFSAQQFPDLHSELNLSSLELGDSALYFCASSPRTIDNEQFFGPGTRLTVL.

The chain employs TRBV20-1 and TRBJ2-1; TCRdb's D gene call, TRBD1, goes unchecked for lack of DNA. CDR1 and CDR2 from the germline V gene are DFQATT and SNEGSKA (reference sequence). CDR3 length: 12 residues. CDR3 region: CSARSAGSEQFF.

J is TRBJ2-3 and V is TRBV5-6; TCRdb's D gene call, TRBD2, goes unchecked for lack of DNA. This CDR3 is built from 11 residues. CDR1 and CDR2 (germline): SGHDT, YYEEEE. This chain's CDR3 is CASSEGDTQYF.

This sequence joins TRBV7-2 and TRBJ2-1; lacking DNA, the TRBD2 call made by TCRdb goes unchecked. The germline V gene encodes CDR1 SGHTA and CDR2 FQGNSA. CDR3 size: 15 residues. This chain's CDR3 is CASSDSGISDNEQFF. Full variable domain (remainder filled in from reference TRBV7-2 and TRBJ2-1): GAGVSQSPSNKVTEKGKDVELRCDPISGHTALYWYRQSLGQGLEFLIYFQGNSAPDKSGLPSDRFSAERTGGSVSTLTIQRTQQEDSAVYLCASSDSGISDNEQFFGPGTRLTVL.

The chain uses TRBV19 and TRBJ1-1; no DNA is available, so the TRBD1 call from TCRdb remains unchecked. In germline, CDR1 is LNHDA, CDR2 SQIVND (reference sequence). The CDR3 length is 15 residues. The CDR3 here is CASSMLGVENTEAFF.

This rearrangement joins TRBV3-1 to TRBJ1-1. Germline values: CDR1 LGHDT, CDR2 YNNKEL (reference sequence). The CDR3 loop spans 12 amino acids. This chain's CDR3 is CASGSWNTEAFF.

This chain joins TRBV4-2 and TRBJ2-7. This CDR3 region has 12 residues. Per germline, CDR1 LGHNA and CDR2 YNFKEQ. The CDR3 loop reads CASSGSSYEQYF.

The genes are TRBV6-4 and TRBJ2-7; there is no DNA to check the TCRdb D call of TRBD1. The germline V gene encodes CDR1 MRHNA and CDR2 SNTAGT. This CDR3 has 13 residues. The CDR3 loop reads CASSEGESYEQYF.

The chain links TRBV20-1 to TRBJ1-2; checking the TCRdb D call of TRBD1 is not possible without DNA. The CDR3 runs 13 residues. Germline V gene data show CDR1 as DFQATT and CDR2 as SNEGSKA (reference sequence). CDR3 protein: CSAALVGANGYTF.

The chain carries TRBV5-6 and TRBJ2-1; TCRdb calls TRBD1, which cannot be checked without DNA. Per the germline V gene, CDR1 is SGHDT and CDR2 is YYEEEE. The CDR3 runs 13 residues. CDR3 in amino acids: CASSPRGGSEQFF.

J is TRBJ1-2 and V is TRBV2; absent DNA, TCRdb's TRBD1 call cannot be checked. The CDR3 has 15 amino acids. Germline assignment: CDR1 SNHLY and CDR2 FYNNEI. This CDR3 reads CASSPRDRGDYGYTF.

This chain uses TRBV27 with TRBJ2-6; TCRdb calls TRBD1, which cannot be checked without DNA. CDR3 length: 14 amino acids. Germline values: CDR1 MNHEY, CDR2 SMNVEV (reference sequence). The CDR3 sequence: CASRELSGANVLTF.

The gene calls are TRBV9 and TRBJ2-1; TCRdb returns TRBD1, unconfirmable since there is no DNA. The CDR3 totals 14 residues. CDR1 and CDR2 from the germline V gene are SGDLS and YYNGEE. CDR3: CASSVRDRENEQFF.

This chain links TRBV28 with TRBJ2-5. The CDR3 spans 11 residues. The germline CDR1 and CDR2 sequences are MDHEN and SYDVKM. The CDR3 loop is CATTWGETQYF.

The CDR3 protein is CASSPLRLAGGDGELFF. The chain has TRBV27 and TRBJ2-2; the TCRdb D gene call, TRBD2, has no DNA to confirm it. The CDR3 extends over 17 amino acids. Looked up from germline, CDR1 is MNHEY and CDR2 is SMNVEV (reference sequence).

The genes are TRBV20-1 and TRBJ2-5. Germline V gene data show CDR1 as DFQATT and CDR2 as SNEGSKA (reference sequence). The CDR3 sequence is 14 residues long. This CDR3 reads CSARGYRVQETQYF.

The V and J genes are TRBV7-9 and TRBJ1-1. Germline CDR1 is SEHNR and CDR2 is FQNEAQ (reference sequence). CDR3 length: 15 amino acids. Here the CDR3 reads CASSHRVGSNTEAFF.